The present T cell receptor beta chain was sequenced within a study of beta chain features in type 1 diabetes (dated by TCRdb to about 2018). Turning to the overall study: Patients and healthy donors did not differ in mean age, gender distribution, total cell number or subset yield. The study compared the TCRB repertoires of sorted circulating CD4+ T cell subsets in recently diagnosed type 1 diabetes patients with those in matched healthy donors. Whereas all 28 donors provided naive and central memory subsets, regulatory and stem cell-like memory subsets were isolated from just 8 patients and roughly 8 healthy donors. A total of around 100 million sorted cells were examined across all samples, and RNA yield correlated strongly with the number of cells per subset. The full study reports these points: Because cDNA rather than genomic DNA was sequenced, highly expressing activated cells could have been over-represented, although no difference in activation and CD3 levels was found between groups. Fewer insertions and more nucleotide deletions at VDJ recombination sites were observed in patients with type 1 diabetes, implying thymic rearrangement abnormalities. Because small numbers of individuals were included in the HLA sub-analyses, any influence of HLA type on TCRB rearrangement was left unresolved. The naive, central memory and regulatory TCRB repertoires appeared to resemble one another more closely among patients than among healthy donors. Type 1 diabetes patients showed a moderate but significant shortening of TCRB CDR3 length in all four CD4+ subsets. Shorter templates might be favored by PCR, yet because patient and control samples were amplified and corrected together, any such skew would affect both groups equally.

This clone has more than one count but fewer than ten. Its antigen target is currently unknown. Base qualities are not provided; no much larger clone lies one nucleotide away. Trimming takes 0 bases from V and 4 bases from J, and the germline ends sit 13 bases apart. Measured from the cysteine to the phenylalanine, the CDR3 is 15 residues long. Of all the DNA, just the CDR3 is kept, 45 bases in frame from base 1. Reading the germline V gene gives CDR1 SQVTM and CDR2 ANQGSEA. A single peripheral blood draw of around 100 mL on average was collected from each donor into heparinised tubes. Naive, central memory, regulatory and stem cell-like memory CD4+ T cells were sorted on a BD FACSAria II using a panel including CD45RO, CCR7, CD25, CD127, CD95 and CD27. A purity above 98% was achieved for all sorted populations. PBMCs were separated immediately by Lymphoprep density gradient centrifugation and were stained directly, without being cultured. So that batch effects would be minimized, each experiment stained and sorted samples in pairs, pairing one healthy donor with one patient.

The High Capacity cDNA Reverse Transcription Kit was used to reverse transcribe all of the isolated RNA, meaning that expressed TCRB transcripts were what got sequenced. Deep immunoSEQ sequencing was performed on naive, central memory and regulatory T cell samples, with an average of around 3.4 million total reads per sample. Sorted cells were lysed in RLT buffer and RNA was extracted with DNase-treated RNeasy Micro or Mini kits, depending on cell number. To prevent cross-contamination, every cell subset was processed on its own, while patient and healthy donor samples were processed together. The immunoSEQ multiplex PCR was used to amplify TCRB sequences from cDNA, generating 87-bp fragments that spanned the CDR3 region. Sequencing of the amplicons was performed on the Illumina HiSeq platform. The authors' analysis ran thus. PCR bias was computationally corrected using synthetic template baselines, reads within Hamming distance 2 were collapsed, and singletons that could not be merged were discarded. By aligning reads against IMGT, V, D and J genes, CDR3 length, and insertions or deletions at six rearrangement sites were assigned. Within each subset, clonotype counts were normalized to sorted cell number, after which true diversity and Gini coefficients were computed with the tcR R package. The overlap coefficient, calculated on TCRB nucleotide sequences, was used to quantify repertoire sharing. TCRdb limited this immuneACCESS table to in-frame rearrangements with V and J called. A share of clones is missing; checked studies link under half to unresolved V genes, and the rest is unexplained. Clone size and the V and J calls come from that table; the DNA yielded D and trimming. Present in this sample are roughly 150,000 clones, roughly 8% of which were seen just once. Clones ranked in the top ten supply more than 0.45% of the sample.

The chain is encoded by TRBV29-1 joined to TRBJ2-1; a weak D assignment points to TRBD1 (5 bases agree). Sequenced input: central memory CD4+ T cells from blood. This sequence originates from a woman aged 18-29 years with type 1 diabetes. Here the CDR3 is given as CSVEDPWGFYNEQFF. The nucleotides are TGCAGCGTTGAAGATCCCTGGGGCTTTTACAATGAGCAGTTCTTC.